Below are 11 T cell receptor beta chains sequenced from a single sample in a study of OX40 agonist ivuxolimab in advanced cancers. Preparation of the library involved the immunoSEQ multiplex PCR assay. The clones in this table, taken by TCRdb from immuneACCESS, are in-frame only. Not every clone is retained; where verified, under half of the shortfall comes from an unresolved V gene, and the cause of the rest is unknown. The sample contains approximately 70,000 clones, about 93% of them found a single time. Around 6.3% of the sample rests with the top ten. Sequencing was performed on CD4+ or CD8+ T cells sorted from blood, taken in a trial of the OX40 agonist ivuxolimab. These receptors originate from an adult with an advanced solid tumor such as melanoma, head and neck, liver or kidney cancer.

The CDR3 bases are TGTGCCAGTACCCATGACAGGGATCATGAAAAACTGTTTTTT. Protein: CASTHDRDHEKLFF. The chain links TRBV19 to TRBJ1-4; 7 bases are a match to TRBD1. V shed 7 bases, J shed 6 bases, and the junction held 8 bases outside the gene matches. The germline CDR1 and CDR2 sequences are LNHDA and SQIVND (reference sequence). This CDR3 spans 14 amino acids.

CDR3 nucleotides: TGTGCCAGCAGCCGAGAAGGGGGAGGGAGCAGCCAGCCCCAGCATTTT. It specifies CASSREGGGSSQPQHF. The chain links TRBV5-6 to TRBJ1-5; TRBD1 is a possible D gene (6 bases). Germline loops: CDR1 SGHDT, CDR2 YYEEEE. CDR3 length: 16 amino acids. V was pared by 4 bases and J by 7 bases, with 21 bases between.

On this clone itself: At one end, the junction sequence differs from germline, possibly due to a read error. The chain couples TRBV7-7 to TRBJ1-5; D unresolved. This CDR3 is 13 amino acids long. Germline CDR1 reads SSHAT; CDR2 reads FNYEAQ (reference sequence). The CDR3 sequence: CASSPALNQPQHF. The CDR3 nucleotides read TGTGCTAGCAGCCCAGCCCTCAATCAGCCCCAGCATTTT.

The CDR3 DNA reads TGTGCCAGTAGTATAGATCCCGTGGAGGGGGTGAACACTGAAGCTTTCTTT. Its protein product is CASSIDPVEGVNTEAFF. The V call is TRBV19, the J call TRBJ1-1; D is possibly TRBD1 (6 bases). CDR1 is LNHDA and CDR2 is SQIVND in the germline V gene (reference sequence). Trimming pared 0 bases from V and 0 bases from J, leaving 14 bases between. The CDR3 runs 17 residues.

This chain links TRBV7-9 with TRBJ2-7; 11 bases map to TRBD2. Per the germline V gene, CDR1 is SEHNR and CDR2 is FQNEAQ (reference sequence). V dropped 4 bases and J dropped 6; count of bases not matched to a gene: 14. This CDR3 spans 17 amino acids. The CDR3 loop is CASSSSLAGGPIVEQYF. As DNA, the CDR3 is TGTGCCAGCAGCTCAAGTTTAGCGGGAGGGCCGATAGTCGAGCAGTACTTC.

The chain is built from TRBV13 and TRBJ2-3; the D is unclear. The length of the CDR3 is 16 residues. V was shortened by 5 bases and J by 2 bases, with 17 bases between the two germline ends. CDR1 and CDR2 from the germline V gene are PRHDT and FYEKMQ (reference sequence). The CDR3 protein is CASSLISGGFTDTQYF. DNA of the CDR3: TGTGCCAGCAGCCTGATATCCGGCGGATTCACAGATACGCAGTATTTT.

This clone was counted only a few times. The chain joins TRBV5-1 to TRBJ2-7; 12 bases fit TRBD2. Germline values: CDR1 SGHRS, CDR2 YFSETQ. J lost 5 bases, V lost 4 bases, and 7 bases had no gene match. This CDR3 is built from 15 residues. The CDR3 loop reads CASSPTSGSRDEQYF. The CDR3 DNA follows: TGCGCCAGCAGCCCGACTAGCGGGAGTCGCGACGAGCAGTACTTC.

V gene TRBV5-8 combines with J gene TRBJ2-4; maybe TRBD1 (6 bases). The germline V and J ends were trimmed by 0 bases and 8 bases, with 21 bases remaining between them. The CDR3 extends over 17 amino acids. Germline V gene data show CDR1 as SGHTS and CDR2 as YDEGEE. CDR3 in amino acids: CASSLAIRGPGVDIQYF. The CDR3 DNA follows: TGTGCCAGCAGCTTGGCTATCAGGGGCCCCGGGGTCGACATTCAGTACTTC.

The genes are TRBV27 and TRBJ2-7, with a weak D call TRBD1 (6 bases). The CDR3 has 13 residues. Trimming removed 0 bases from V and 6 bases from J, with 9 bases in between. CDR1 and CDR2 from the germline V gene are MNHEY and SMNVEV (reference sequence). CDR3 sequence: CASSLSQGTEQYF. CDR3 sequence (DNA): TGTGCCAGCAGTTTATCACAGGGTACCGAGCAGTACTTC.

This clone appeared a single time. The rearrangement uses TRBV2 and TRBJ2-1; possibly TRBD1 for D (5 bases). Germline V CDR1 and CDR2: SNHLY, FYNNEI. The CDR3 has 13 amino acids. V dropped 3 bases and J dropped 8 bases, with 11 bases sitting between them. This CDR3 is CASSDQGRHEQFF. The CDR3 DNA reads as TGTGCCAGCAGTGATCAGGGTCGGCATGAGCAGTTCTTC.

The genes are TRBV2 and TRBJ2-5; the match to TRBD1 covers 7 bases. Trimming removed 8 bases from V and 0 bases from J; junction bases left unmatched: 6. Germline CDR1 SNHLY, CDR2 FYNNEI. CDR3 length: 14 amino acids. The CDR3 sequence: CASPDREYQETQYF. In nucleotides, the CDR3 is TGTGCCAGCCCCGACAGGGAGTACCAAGAGACCCAGTACTTC.